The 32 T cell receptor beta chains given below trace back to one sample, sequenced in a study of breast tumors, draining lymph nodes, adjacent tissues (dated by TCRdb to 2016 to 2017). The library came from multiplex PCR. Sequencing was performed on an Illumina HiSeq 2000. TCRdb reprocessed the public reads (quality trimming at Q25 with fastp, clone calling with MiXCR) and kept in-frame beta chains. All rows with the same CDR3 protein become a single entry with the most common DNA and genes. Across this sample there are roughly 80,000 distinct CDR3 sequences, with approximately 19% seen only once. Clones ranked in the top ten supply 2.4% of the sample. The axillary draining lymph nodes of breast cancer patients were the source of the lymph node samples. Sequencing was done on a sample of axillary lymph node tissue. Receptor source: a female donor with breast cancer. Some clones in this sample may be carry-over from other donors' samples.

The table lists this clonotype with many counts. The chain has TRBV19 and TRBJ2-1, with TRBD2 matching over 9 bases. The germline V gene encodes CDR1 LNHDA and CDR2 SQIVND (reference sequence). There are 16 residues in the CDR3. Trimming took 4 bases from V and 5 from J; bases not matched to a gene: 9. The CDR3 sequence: CASSTARGGRDNEQFF. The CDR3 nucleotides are TGTGCCAGTAGTACCGCACGCGGCGGGAGGGACAATGAGCAGTTCTTC.

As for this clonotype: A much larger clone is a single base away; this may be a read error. CDR3: CASSQEGILTDTQYF. CDR3 in DNA: TGCGCCAGCAGCCAAGAAGGCATTCTAACAGATACGCAGTATTTT. The chain combines TRBV4-1 with TRBJ2-3, with D unresolved. CDR1 is MGHRA and CDR2 is YSYEKL in the germline V gene. Trimming removed 0 bases from V and 3 bases from J, with 10 bases in between. The CDR3 contains 15 residues.

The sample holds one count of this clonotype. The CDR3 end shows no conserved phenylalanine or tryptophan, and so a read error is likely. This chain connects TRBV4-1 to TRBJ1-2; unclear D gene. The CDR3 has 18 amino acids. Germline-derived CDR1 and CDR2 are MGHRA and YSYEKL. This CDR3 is CAGSQGRVIGYWHYGYTL. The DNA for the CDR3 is TGCGCCGGCAGCCAAGGGAGGGTTATAGGGTACTGGCACTATGGCTACACCCTC.

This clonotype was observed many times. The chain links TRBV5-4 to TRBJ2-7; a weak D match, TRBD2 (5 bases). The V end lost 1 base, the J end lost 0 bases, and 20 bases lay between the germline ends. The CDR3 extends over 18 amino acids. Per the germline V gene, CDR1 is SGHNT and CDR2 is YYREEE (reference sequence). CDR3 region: CASSLRAGGMLSSYEQYF. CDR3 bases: TGTGCCAGCAGCTTGCGGGCGGGTGGTATGTTAAGCTCCTACGAGCAGTACTTC.

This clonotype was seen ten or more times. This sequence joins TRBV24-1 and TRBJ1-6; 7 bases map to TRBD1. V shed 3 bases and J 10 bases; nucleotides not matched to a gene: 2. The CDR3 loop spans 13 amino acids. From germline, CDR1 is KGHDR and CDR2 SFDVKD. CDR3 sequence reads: CATSDAGGSPLHF. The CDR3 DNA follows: TGTGCCACCAGTGATGCAGGGGGGTCACCCCTCCACTTT.

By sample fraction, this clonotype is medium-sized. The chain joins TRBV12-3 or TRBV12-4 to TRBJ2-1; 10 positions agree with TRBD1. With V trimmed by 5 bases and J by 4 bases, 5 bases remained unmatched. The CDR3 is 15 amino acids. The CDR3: CASSAGTGEYNEQFF. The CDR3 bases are TGTGCCAGCAGTGCGGGGACAGGGGAATACAATGAGCAGTTCTTC.

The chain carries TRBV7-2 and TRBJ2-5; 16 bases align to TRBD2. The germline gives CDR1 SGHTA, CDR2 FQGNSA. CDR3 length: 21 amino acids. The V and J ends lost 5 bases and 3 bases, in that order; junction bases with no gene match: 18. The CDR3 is CASSTRRGLAGGRGGEETQYF. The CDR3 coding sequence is TGTGCCAGCAGCACCAGGCGGGGACTAGCGGGAGGGCGAGGGGGGGAAGAGACCCAGTACTTC.

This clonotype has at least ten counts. The CDR3 DNA reads as TGTGCCAGCAGTCGCGGGGCTGGCGGCTACACCTTC. This sequence encodes CASSRGAGGYTF. The chain uses TRBV28 and TRBJ1-2; weak D call: TRBD1 (5 bases). The V gene's germline CDR1 is MDHEN and CDR2 SYDVKM. The CDR3 runs 12 residues. The V end was cut by 5 bases, the J end by 8 bases, with 12 bases between.

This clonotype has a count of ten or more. CDR3 coding DNA: TGTGCCAGCAGCTGGGGACTAGCGGAGACAGATACGCAGTATTTT. Its translation is CASSWGLAETDTQYF. This chain joins TRBV9 and TRBJ2-3; 11 nucleotides line up with TRBD2. The trim removed 4 bases at V and 3 bases at J, leaving 4 bases unmatched. There are 15 residues in the CDR3. Germline-derived CDR1 and CDR2 are SGDLS and YYNGEE.

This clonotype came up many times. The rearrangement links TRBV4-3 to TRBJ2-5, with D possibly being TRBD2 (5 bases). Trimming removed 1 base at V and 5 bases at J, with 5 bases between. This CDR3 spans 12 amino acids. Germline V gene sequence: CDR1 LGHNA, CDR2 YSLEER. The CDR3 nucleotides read TGCGCCAGCAGCCAAGGCGGGGAGACCCAGTACTTC. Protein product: CASSQGGETQYF.

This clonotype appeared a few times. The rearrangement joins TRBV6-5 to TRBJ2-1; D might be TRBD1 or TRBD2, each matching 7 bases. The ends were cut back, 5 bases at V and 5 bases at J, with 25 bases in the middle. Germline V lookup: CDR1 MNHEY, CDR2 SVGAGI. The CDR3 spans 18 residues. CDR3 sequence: CASSHPGGELARNNEQFF. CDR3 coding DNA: TGTGCCAGCAGTCACCCAGGGGGAGAACTAGCGAGAAACAATGAGCAGTTCTTC.

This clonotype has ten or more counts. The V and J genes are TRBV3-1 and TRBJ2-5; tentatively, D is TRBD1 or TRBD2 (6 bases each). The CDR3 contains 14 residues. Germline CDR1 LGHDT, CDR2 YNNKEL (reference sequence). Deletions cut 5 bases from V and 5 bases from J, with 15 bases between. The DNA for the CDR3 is TGTGCCAGCAGCGATACGGGGGCTCGGGAGACCCAGTACTTC. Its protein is CASSDTGARETQYF.

The DNA of the CDR3 is TGCGCCAGCAGCTTGGCTCTAGCGGGAGTGCTCAATGAGCAGTTCTTC. This gives the protein CASSLALAGVLNEQFF. V and J are TRBV5-1 and TRBJ2-1; TRBD2 matches at 10 bases. Trimming took 0 bases from V and 6 from J; bases not matched to a gene: 6. Germline V gives CDR1 SGHRS, CDR2 YFSETQ. The CDR3 has 16 residues.

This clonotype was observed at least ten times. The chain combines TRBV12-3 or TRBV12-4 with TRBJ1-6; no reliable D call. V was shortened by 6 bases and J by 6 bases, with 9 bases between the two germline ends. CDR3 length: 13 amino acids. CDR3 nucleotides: TGTGCCAGCAGGAGGAAGGGTAATTCACCCCTCCACTTT. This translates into CASRRKGNSPLHF.

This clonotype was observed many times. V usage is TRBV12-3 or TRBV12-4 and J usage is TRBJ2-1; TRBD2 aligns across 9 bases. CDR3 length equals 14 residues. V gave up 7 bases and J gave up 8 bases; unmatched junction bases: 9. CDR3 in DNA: TGTGCCAGCAATCTAGCGGGAAGAGGGGATGAGCAGTTCTTC. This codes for CASNLAGRGDEQFF.

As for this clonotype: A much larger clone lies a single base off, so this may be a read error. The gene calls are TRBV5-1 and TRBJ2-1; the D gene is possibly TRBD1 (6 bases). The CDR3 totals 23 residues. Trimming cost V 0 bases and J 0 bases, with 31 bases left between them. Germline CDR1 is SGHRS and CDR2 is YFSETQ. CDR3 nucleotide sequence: TGCGCCAGCAGCTTGGGGTCTTTTCTGGGGGCGCTGCGAGGAATGAGCTCCTACAATGAGCAGTTCTTC. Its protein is CASSLGSFLGALRGMSSYNEQFF.

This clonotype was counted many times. For the CDR3, the DNA is TGTGCCAGCAGTGAAGCGTTTGACGAGCAGTACTTC. Amino acid sequence: CASSEAFDEQYF. The genes are TRBV2 and TRBJ2-7; D uncertain. V was trimmed by 0 bases and J by 5 bases, leaving 5 bases between them. This CDR3 comprises 12 residues. Per germline, CDR1 SNHLY and CDR2 FYNNEI.

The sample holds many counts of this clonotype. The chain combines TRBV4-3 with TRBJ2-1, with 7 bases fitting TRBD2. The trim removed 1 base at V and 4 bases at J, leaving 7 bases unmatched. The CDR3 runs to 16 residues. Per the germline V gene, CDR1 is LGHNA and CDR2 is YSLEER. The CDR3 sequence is CASSQGELATYNEQFF. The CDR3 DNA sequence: TGCGCCAGCAGCCAAGGAGAACTAGCGACATACAATGAGCAGTTCTTC.

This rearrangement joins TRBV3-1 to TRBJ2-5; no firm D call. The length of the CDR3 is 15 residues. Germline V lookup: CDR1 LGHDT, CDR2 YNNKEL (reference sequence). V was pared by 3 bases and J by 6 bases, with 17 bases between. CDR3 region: CASSQDTRAWKTQYF. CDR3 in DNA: TGTGCCAGCAGCCAGGATACAAGGGCGTGGAAGACCCAGTACTTC.

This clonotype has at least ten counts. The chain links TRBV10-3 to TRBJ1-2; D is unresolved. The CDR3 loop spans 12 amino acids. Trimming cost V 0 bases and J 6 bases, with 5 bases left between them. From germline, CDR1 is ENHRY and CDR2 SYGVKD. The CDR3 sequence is CAISESENGYTF. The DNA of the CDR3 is TGTGCCATCAGTGAGTCCGAGAATGGCTACACCTTC.

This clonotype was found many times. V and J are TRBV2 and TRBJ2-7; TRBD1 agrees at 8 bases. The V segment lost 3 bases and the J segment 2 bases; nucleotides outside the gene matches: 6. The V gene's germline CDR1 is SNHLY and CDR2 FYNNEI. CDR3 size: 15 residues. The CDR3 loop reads CASSEGRGPTYEQYF. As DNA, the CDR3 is TGTGCCAGCAGTGAGGGCAGGGGGCCGACCTACGAGCAGTACTTC. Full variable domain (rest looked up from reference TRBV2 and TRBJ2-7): EPEVTQTPSHQVTQMGQEVILRCVPISNHLYFYWYRQILGQKVEFLVSFYNNEISEKSEIFDDQFSVERPDGSNFTLKIRSTKLEDSAMYFCASSEGRGPTYEQYFGPGTRLTVT.

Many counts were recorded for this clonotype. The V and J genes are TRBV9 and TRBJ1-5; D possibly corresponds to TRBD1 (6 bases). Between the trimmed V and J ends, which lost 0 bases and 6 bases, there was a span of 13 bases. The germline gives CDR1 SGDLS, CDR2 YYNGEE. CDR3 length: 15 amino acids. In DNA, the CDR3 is TGTGCCAGCAGCGTAGGGGGGGGCGCGGGTCAGCCCCAGCATTTT. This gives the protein CASSVGGGAGQPQHF. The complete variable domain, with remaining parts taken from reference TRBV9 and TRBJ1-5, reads DSGVTQTPKHLITATGQRVTLRCSPRSGDLSVYWYQQSLDQGLQFLIQYYNGEERAKGNILERFSAQQFPDLHSELNLSSLELGDSALYFCASSVGGGAGQPQHFGDGTRLSIL.

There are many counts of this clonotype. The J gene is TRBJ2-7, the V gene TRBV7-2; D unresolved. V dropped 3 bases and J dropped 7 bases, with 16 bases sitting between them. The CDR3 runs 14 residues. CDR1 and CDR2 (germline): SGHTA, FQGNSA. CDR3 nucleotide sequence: TGTGCCAGCAGCTTGGCAGGCCGCCGTCTAGAGCAGTACTTC. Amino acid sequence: CASSLAGRRLEQYF.

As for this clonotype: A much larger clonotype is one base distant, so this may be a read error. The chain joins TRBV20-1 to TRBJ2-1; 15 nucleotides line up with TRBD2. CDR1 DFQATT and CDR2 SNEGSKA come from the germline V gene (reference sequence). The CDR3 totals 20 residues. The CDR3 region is CSANLRGLAGGPGAYNERFF. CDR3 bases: TGCAGTGCTAACCTCAGGGGACTAGCGGGAGGCCCCGGAGCCTACAATGAGCGGTTCTTC.

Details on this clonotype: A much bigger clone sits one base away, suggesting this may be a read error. This chain's CDR3 is CASRGQAPYNEQCF. CDR3 bases: TGTGCCAGCAGGGGACAGGCCCCTTACAATGAGCAGTGCTTC. The V gene is TRBV6-1, the J gene TRBJ2-1, with TRBD1 matching over 8 bases. Germline CDR1 is MNHNS and CDR2 is SASEGT. The CDR3 spans 14 residues.

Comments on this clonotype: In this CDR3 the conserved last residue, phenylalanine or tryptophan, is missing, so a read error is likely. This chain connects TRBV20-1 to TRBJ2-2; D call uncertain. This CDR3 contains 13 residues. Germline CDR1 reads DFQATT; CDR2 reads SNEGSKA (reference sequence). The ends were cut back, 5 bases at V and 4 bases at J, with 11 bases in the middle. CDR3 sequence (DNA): TGCAGTGCTCAACTTACCCTCACCGGGGAGCTGTTTTCT. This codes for CSAQLTLTGELFS.

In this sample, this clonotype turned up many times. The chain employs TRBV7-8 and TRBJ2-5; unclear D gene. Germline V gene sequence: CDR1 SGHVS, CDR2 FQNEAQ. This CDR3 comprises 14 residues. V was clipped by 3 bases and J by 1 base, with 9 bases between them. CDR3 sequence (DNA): TGTGCCAGCAGCTTTGGAACATCCCAAGAGACCCAGTACTTC. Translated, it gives CASSFGTSQETQYF.

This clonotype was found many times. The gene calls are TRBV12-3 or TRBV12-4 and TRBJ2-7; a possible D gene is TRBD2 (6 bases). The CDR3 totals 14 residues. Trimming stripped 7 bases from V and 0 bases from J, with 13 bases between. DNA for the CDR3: TGTGCCAGCACCTATAGCGGCCACTCCTACGAGCAGTACTTC. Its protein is CASTYSGHSYEQYF.

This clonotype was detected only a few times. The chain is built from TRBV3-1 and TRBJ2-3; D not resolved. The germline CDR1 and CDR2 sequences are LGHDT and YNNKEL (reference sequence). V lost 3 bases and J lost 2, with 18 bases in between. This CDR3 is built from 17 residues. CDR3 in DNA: TGTGCCAGCAGCCATCATCAGTCCCCCTCCCTCACAGATACGCAGTATTTT. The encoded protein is CASSHHQSPSLTDTQYF.

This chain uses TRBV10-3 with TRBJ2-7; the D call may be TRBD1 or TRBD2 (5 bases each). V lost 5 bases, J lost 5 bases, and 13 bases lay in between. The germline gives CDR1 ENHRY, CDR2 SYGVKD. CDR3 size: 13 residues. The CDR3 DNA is TGTGCCATCAGTAGGGGCAGGGACGACGAGCAGTACTTC. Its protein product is CAISRGRDDEQYF.

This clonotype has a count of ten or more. The CDR3 region is CASNTSLDVSNYEQYF. CDR3 bases: TGTGCCAGCAACACTTCGTTGGATGTTAGTAACTACGAGCAGTACTTC. This sequence joins TRBV6-5 and TRBJ2-7; no clear D gene. The ends were cut back, 7 bases at V and 3 bases at J, with 22 bases in the middle. CDR1 is MNHEY, CDR2 SVGAGI, per germline. This CDR3 comprises 16 residues.

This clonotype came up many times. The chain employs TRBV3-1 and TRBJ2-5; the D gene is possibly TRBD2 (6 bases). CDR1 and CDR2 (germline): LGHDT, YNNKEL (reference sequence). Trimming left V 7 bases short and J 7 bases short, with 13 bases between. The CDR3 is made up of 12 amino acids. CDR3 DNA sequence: TGTGCCAGCAAGGCGGGATGGGGGACCCAGTACTTC. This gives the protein CASKAGWGTQYF.